This T cell receptor beta chain originates from a study of OX40 agonist ivuxolimab in advanced cancers. About the study: Age averaged around 59 years (range about 23 to 80), and just over 80% were male. Study-level results: Relative to CD4+, CD8+ T cells held more expanded clones on average.

The assay was immunoSEQ multiplex PCR, and TCRdb's table has in-frame clones only and misses some. This table has roughly 70,000 clones, 86% appearing once. This clone was found a few times. The antigen is not known. The CDR3 is 13 residues long. V shed 7 bases and J shed 3 bases, with 15 bases lying between them. Germline V gene lookup returns CDR1 SQVTM and CDR2 ANQGSEA. Collection of blood occurred at baseline, at cycle 4 day 1, and at cycle 7 day 1. V usage is TRBV29-1 and J usage is TRBJ1-1; tentative D call: TRBD1 (6 bases). Sequenced material: CD4+ or CD8+ T cells sorted from blood, taken in a trial of the OX40 agonist ivuxolimab. The sequence was obtained from an adult with an advanced solid tumor such as melanoma, head and neck, liver or kidney cancer. This CDR3 reads CSANSGQYTEAFF. In DNA form, the CDR3 reads TGCAGCGCTAATAGTGGACAGTACACTGAAGCTTTCTTT. Based on the CDR3 plus reference TRBV29-1 and TRBJ1-1, the full variable domain is SAVISQKPSRDICQRGTSLTIQCQVDSQVTMMFWYRQQPGQSLTLIATANQGSEATYESGFVIDKFPISRPNLTFSTLTVSNMSPEDSSIYLCSANSGQYTEAFFGQGTRLTVV.